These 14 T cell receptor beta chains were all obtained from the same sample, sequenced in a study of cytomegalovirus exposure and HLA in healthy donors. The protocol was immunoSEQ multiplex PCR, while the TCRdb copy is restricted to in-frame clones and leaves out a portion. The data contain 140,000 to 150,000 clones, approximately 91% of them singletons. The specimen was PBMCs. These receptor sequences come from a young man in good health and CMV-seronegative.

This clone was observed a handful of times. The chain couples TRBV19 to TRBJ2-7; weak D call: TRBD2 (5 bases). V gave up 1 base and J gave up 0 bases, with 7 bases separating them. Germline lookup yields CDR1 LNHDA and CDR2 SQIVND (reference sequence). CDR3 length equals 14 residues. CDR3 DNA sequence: TGTGCCAGTAGTATAGGAGGGTTCTCCTACGAGCAGTACTTC. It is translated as CASSIGGFSYEQYF.

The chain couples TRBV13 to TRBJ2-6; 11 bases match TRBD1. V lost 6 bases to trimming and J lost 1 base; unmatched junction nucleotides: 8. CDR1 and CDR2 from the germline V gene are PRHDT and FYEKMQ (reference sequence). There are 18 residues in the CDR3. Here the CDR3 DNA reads TGTGCCAGCAGAACCAGGACAGGGGGCGTTTCTGGGGCCAACGTCCTGACTTTC. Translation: CASRTRTGGVSGANVLTF.

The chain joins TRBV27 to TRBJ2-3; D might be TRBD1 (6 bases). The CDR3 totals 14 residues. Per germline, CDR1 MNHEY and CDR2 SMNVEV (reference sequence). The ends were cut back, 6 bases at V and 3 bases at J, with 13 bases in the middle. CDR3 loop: CASSRQVVTDTQYF. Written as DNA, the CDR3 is TGTGCCAGCAGCCGACAGGTAGTTACAGATACGCAGTATTTT.

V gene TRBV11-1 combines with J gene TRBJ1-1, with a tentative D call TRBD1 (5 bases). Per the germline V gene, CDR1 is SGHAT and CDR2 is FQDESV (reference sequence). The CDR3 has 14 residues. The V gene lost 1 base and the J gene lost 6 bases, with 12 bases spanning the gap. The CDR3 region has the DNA TGTGCCAGCAGCTTAGAATGGGGGGACCCTGAAGCTTTCTTT. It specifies CASSLEWGDPEAFF.

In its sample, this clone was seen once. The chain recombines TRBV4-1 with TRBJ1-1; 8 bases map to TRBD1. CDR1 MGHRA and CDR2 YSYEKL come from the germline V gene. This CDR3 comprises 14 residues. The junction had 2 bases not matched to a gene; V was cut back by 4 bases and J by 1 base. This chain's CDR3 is CASSRDRGNTEAFF. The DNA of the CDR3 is TGCGCCAGCAGCCGAGACAGGGGGAACACTGAAGCTTTCTTT.

The CDR3 DNA follows: TGTGCCAGTAGTATAGGGCAGGCAAATCAGCCCCAGCATTTT. It is translated as CASSIGQANQPQHF. This sequence joins TRBV19 and TRBJ1-5; no clear D. The CDR3 is made up of 14 amino acids. CDR1 is LNHDA and CDR2 is SQIVND in the germline V gene (reference sequence). The ends were cut back, 1 base at V and 4 bases at J, with 8 bases in the middle. Full variable domain (rest looked up from reference TRBV19 and TRBJ1-5): DGGITQSPKYLFRKEGQNVTLSCEQNLNHDAMYWYRQDPGQGLRLIYYSQIVNDFQKGDIAEGYSVSREKKESFPLTVTSAQKNPTAFYLCASSIGQANQPQHFGDGTRLSIL.

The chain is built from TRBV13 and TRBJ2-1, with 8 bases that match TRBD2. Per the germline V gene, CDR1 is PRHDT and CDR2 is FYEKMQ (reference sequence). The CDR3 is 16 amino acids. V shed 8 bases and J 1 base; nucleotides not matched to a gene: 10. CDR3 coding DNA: TGTGCCAGCGCGTCCAAAGCGGGAGTGTCCTACAATGAGCAGTTCTTC. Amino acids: CASASKAGVSYNEQFF.

In nucleotides, the CDR3 is TGTGCCAGCAGTTACTCGAGCCTAGCGGGGCTCAATGAGCAGTTCTTC. Translated, it gives CASSYSSLAGLNEQFF. V gene TRBV6-5 combines with J gene TRBJ2-1; TRBD2 matches 9 bases. Trimming at V came to 0 bases and at J to 6 bases, leaving 6 bases not matched to a gene. The CDR3 consists of 16 residues. Germline CDR1 is MNHEY and CDR2 is SVGAGI.

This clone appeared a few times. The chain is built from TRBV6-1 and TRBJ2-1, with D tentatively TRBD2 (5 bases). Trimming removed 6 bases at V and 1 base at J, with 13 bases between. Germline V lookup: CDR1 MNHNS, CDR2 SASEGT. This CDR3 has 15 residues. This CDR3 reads CASRKADGSYNEQFF. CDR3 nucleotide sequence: TGTGCCAGCAGGAAAGCGGACGGGTCCTACAATGAGCAGTTCTTC.

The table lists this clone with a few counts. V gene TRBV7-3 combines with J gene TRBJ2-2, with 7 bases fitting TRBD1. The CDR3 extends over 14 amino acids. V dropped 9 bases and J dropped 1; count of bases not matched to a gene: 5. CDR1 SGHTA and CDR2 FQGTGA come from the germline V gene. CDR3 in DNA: TGTGCCAGTAGGGGACAGAGGAACACCGGGGAGCTGTTTTTT. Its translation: CASRGQRNTGELFF.

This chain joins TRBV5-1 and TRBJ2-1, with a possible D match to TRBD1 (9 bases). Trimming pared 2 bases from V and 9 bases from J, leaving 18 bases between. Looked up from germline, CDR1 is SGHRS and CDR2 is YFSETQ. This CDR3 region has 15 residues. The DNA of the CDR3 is TGCGCCAGCAGCTTTGGGGGGACAGGGACTAGTGAGCAGTTCTTC. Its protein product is CASSFGGTGTSEQFF.

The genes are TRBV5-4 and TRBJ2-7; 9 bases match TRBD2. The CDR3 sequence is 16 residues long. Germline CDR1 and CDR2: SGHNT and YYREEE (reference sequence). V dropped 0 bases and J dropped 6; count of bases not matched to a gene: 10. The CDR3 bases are TGTGCCAGCAGCTTGGCCTCAGCGGGGGGTTTCGGCGAGCAGTACTTC. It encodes CASSLASAGGFGEQYF.

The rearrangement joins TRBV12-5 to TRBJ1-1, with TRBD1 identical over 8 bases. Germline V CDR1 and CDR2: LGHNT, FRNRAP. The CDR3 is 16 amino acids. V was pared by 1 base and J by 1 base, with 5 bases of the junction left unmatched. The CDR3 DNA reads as TGTGCTAGTGGTTTGGCAGGGGGACAGGCGAACACTGAAGCTTTCTTT. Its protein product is CASGLAGGQANTEAFF. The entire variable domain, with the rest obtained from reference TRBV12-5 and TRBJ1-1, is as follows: DARVTQTPRHKVTEMGQEVTMRCQPILGHNTVFWYRQTMMQGLELLAYFRNRAPLDDSGMPKDRFSAEMPDATLATLKIQPSEPRDSAVYFCASGLAGGQANTEAFFGQGTRLTVV.

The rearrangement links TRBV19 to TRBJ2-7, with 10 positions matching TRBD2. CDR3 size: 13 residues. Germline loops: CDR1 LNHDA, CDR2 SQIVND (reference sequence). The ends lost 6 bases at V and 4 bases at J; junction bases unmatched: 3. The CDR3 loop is CASRKRGGYEQYF. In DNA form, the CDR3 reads TGTGCCAGTAGAAAGCGGGGGGGATACGAGCAGTACTTC.